This T cell receptor (beta chain) was captured by sequencing in a study of T cell repertoires in cytomegalovirus infection. CDR3 length equals 13 residues. Germline V gene sequence: CDR1 MGHRA, CDR2 YSYEKL. The ends lost 6 bases at V and 10 bases at J; junction bases unmatched: 9. For this clonotype: Its antigen is as yet unknown.

One entry per CDR3 protein, called by TCRdb with MiXCR from the reads. The sample lists about 920,000 distinct CDR3 sequences, approximately 31% occurring once. This receptor was obtained from a human donor in good health (CMV status not recorded). Some clones in this sample may be carry-over from other donors' samples. This chain joins TRBV4-1 and TRBJ2-1; 7 nucleotides match TRBD2. The sample was cultured CD8+ T cells from PBMCs, taken from culture after CMV antigen stimulation. The CDR3 here is CASRQPSGGEQFF. The CDR3 DNA sequence: TGCGCCAGCAGACAACCTTCGGGGGGAGAGCAGTTCTTC.